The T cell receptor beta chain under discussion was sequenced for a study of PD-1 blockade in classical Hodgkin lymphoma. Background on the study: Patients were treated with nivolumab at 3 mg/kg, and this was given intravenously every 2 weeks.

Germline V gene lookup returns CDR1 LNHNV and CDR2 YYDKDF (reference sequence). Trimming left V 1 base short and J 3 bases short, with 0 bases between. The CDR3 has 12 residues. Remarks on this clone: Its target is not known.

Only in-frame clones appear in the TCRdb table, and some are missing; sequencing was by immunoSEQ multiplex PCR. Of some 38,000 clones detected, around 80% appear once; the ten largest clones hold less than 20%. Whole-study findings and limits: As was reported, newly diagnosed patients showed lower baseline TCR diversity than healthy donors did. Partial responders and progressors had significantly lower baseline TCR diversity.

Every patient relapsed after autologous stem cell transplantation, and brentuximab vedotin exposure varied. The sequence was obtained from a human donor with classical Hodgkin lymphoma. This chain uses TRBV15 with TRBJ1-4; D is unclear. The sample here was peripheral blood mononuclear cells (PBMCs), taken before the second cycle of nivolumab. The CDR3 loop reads CATSRANEKLFF. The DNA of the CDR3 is TGTGCCACCAGCAGAGCTAATGAAAAACTGTTTTTT.